These 10 T cell receptor beta chains were sequenced from one sample in a study of T cells after yellow fever vaccination. TCRdb itself ran the 5' RACE reads through MiXCR, one entry per CDR3 protein. The sample includes under 300,000 distinct CDR3 sequences, about 7% of them seen just once. This specimen was CD4+ T cells sorted from PBMCs, taken on the day of the yellow fever booster vaccination. The receptors originated from a man aged 30 to 39 who received the YFV17D yellow fever vaccine.

The chain joins TRBV18 to TRBJ2-6; D unclear. The germline V gene encodes CDR1 KGHSH and CDR2 LQKENI. The CDR3 is made up of 15 amino acids. Trimming pared 5 bases from V and 3 bases from J, leaving 11 bases between. In DNA, the CDR3 is TGTGCCAGCTCAGAAAACACTCATGGGGCCAACGTCCTGACTTTC. This gives the protein CASSENTHGANVLTF.

This clonotype came up many times. The rearrangement uses TRBV12-3 or TRBV12-4 and TRBJ2-7, with 8 positions matching TRBD2. Unmatched junction bases numbered 8, after V lost 1 base and J lost 6 bases. There are 15 residues in the CDR3. CDR3 region: CASSLERESTLEQYF. The DNA for the CDR3 is TGTGCCAGCAGTTTAGAGCGGGAGTCTACCCTCGAGCAGTACTTC.

This clonotype was seen many times. The V and J genes are TRBV28 and TRBJ2-7; the D gene is possibly TRBD2 (5 bases). This CDR3 has 15 residues. Germline CDR1 and CDR2: MDHEN and SYDVKM. V was clipped by 2 bases and J by 0 bases, with 11 bases between them. The CDR3 DNA is TGTGCCAGCAGTTTAATGGGAGCCCGCTCCTACGAGCAGTACTTC. The encoded protein is CASSLMGARSYEQYF.

The V and J genes are TRBV11-2 and TRBJ2-1, with 7 bases fitting TRBD1. V was pared by 5 bases and J by 6 bases, with 13 bases of the junction left unmatched. CDR1 and CDR2 from the germline V gene are SGHAT and FQNNGV. The CDR3 has 16 residues. The CDR3 bases are TGTGCCAGCAGCCCCTATAGGGGGACAGCTACCAATGAGCAGTTCTTC. It is translated as CASSPYRGTATNEQFF.

This clonotype was picked up many times. The chain recombines TRBV12-3 or TRBV12-4 with TRBJ2-5, with D unresolved. This CDR3 has 14 residues. Trimming removed 0 bases from V and 4 bases from J, with 9 bases in between. CDR3 nucleotides: TGTGCCAGCAGTTTAGCGCGGCTGGGAGAGACCCAGTACTTC. It codes for CASSLARLGETQYF.

The V and J genes are TRBV7-9 and TRBJ1-1; D unresolved. The CDR3 totals 13 residues. V lost 4 bases to trimming and J lost 3 bases, with 9 bases between them. Germline V gene lookup returns CDR1 SEHNR and CDR2 FQNEAQ (reference sequence). The CDR3 region is CASSSSGHTEAFF. As DNA, the CDR3 is TGTGCCAGCAGCTCTAGCGGTCACACTGAAGCTTTCTTT.

This clonotype was counted ten times or more. The V and J genes are TRBV29-1 and TRBJ2-3, with D possibly being TRBD1 or TRBD2 (5 bases each). CDR3 length equals 13 residues. CDR1 SQVTM and CDR2 ANQGSEA come from the germline V gene. V was pared by 8 bases and J by 1 base, with 13 bases between. CDR3 protein: CSLLRGGTDTQYF. In DNA form, the CDR3 reads TGCAGCCTCCTGAGGGGTGGCACAGATACGCAGTATTTT.

This clonotype has ten or more counts. The chain recombines TRBV20-1 with TRBJ2-5; no clear D. This CDR3 region has 13 residues. Germline CDR1 DFQATT, CDR2 SNEGSKA (reference sequence). The ends were cut back, 5 bases at V and 5 bases at J, with 15 bases in the middle. For the CDR3, the DNA is TGCAGTGCTCACGACTCAAATGGGGAGACCCAGTACTTC. This gives the protein CSAHDSNGETQYF.

This clonotype has only a few counts. The V call is TRBV7-8, the J call TRBJ1-6; 9 bases match TRBD1. Germline-derived CDR1 and CDR2 are SGHVS and FQNEAQ. CDR3 size: 14 residues. The V and J ends lost 2 bases and 9 bases, in that order; junction bases with no gene match: 2. The DNA of the CDR3 is TGTGCCAGCAGCTTAAGGGACAGGGTTTCACCCCTCCACTTT. Translating it yields CASSLRDRVSPLHF. Looking up the rest from reference TRBV7-8 and TRBJ1-6 gives the full variable domain: GAGVSQSPRYKVAKRGQDVALRCDPISGHVSLFWYQQALGQGPEFLTYFQNEAQLDKSGLPSDRFFAERPEGSVSTLKIQRTQQEDSAVYLCASSLRDRVSPLHFGNGTRLTVT.

This clonotype appeared a few times. The chain employs TRBV3-1 and TRBJ2-7; 8 bases line up with TRBD2. CDR3 length: 15 residues. V shed 6 bases, J shed 4 bases, and the junction held 11 bases outside the gene matches. Germline CDR1 is LGHDT and CDR2 is YNNKEL (reference sequence). The CDR3 DNA sequence: TGTGCCAGCAGGCGCTCGGGGGGGCCAGTGTACGAGCAGTACTTC. It specifies CASRRSGGPVYEQYF.